The present entry profiles one T cell receptor beta chain with its context. The target of this receptor is not known. Per-base quality was not reported, and no clone a single base away is much larger than it. The High Capacity cDNA Reverse Transcription Kit was used to reverse transcribe all of the isolated RNA, meaning that expressed TCRB transcripts were what got sequenced. Naive, central memory and regulatory T cell samples underwent deep immunoSEQ sequencing, averaging around 3.7 million total reads per sample. After sorted cells were lysed in RLT buffer, RNA was extracted with DNase-treated RNeasy Micro or Mini kits, with the choice depending on cell number. Each cell subset was processed on its own to prevent cross-contamination, while patient and healthy donor samples were processed together. The immunoSEQ multiplex PCR was used to amplify TCRB sequences from cDNA, generating 87-bp fragments that spanned the CDR3 region. Sequencing of the amplicons was done on the Illumina HiSeq platform. Regarding the original processing steps: Synthetic template baselines were used to correct PCR bias computationally, reads within Hamming distance 2 were collapsed together, and singletons that could not be merged were discarded. By aligning reads against IMGT, V, D and J genes, CDR3 length, and insertions or deletions at six rearrangement sites were assigned. Within each subset, clonotype counts were normalized to sorted cell number, and only after that were true diversity and Gini coefficients computed with the tcR R package. The overlap coefficient, calculated on TCRB nucleotide sequences, was used to measure repertoire sharing. TCRdb provides this immuneACCESS table in a form limited to in-frame rearrangements. Some clones are lacking; in checked studies, under half of them reflect an unresolved V gene, and why the rest are absent is not known. V, J and clone size reflect that table, while D and trimming were determined from the DNA. For this sample the table gives some 120,000 clones, of which approximately 15% were detected only once. 2% to 3% of the sample comes from the top ten.

A single peripheral blood draw of 90 to 150 mL on average was collected from each donor into heparinised tubes. Naive, central memory, regulatory and stem cell-like memory CD4+ T cells were sorted on a BD FACSAria II using a panel including CD45RO, CCR7, CD25, CD127, CD95 and CD27. Purity was above 98% for every sorted population. PBMCs were isolated immediately by Lymphoprep density gradient centrifugation and stained directly without culture. So that batch effects would be minimized, each experiment stained and sorted samples in pairs, pairing one healthy donor with one patient. This record comes from a study of beta chain features in type 1 diabetes (dated by TCRdb to 2016 to 2018). Regarding the study in general: Mean age, gender distribution, total cell number and subset yield were not different between patients and healthy donors. In the study, recently diagnosed type 1 diabetes patients and matched healthy donors were compared on the TCRB repertoires of their sorted circulating CD4+ T cell subsets. A total of roughly 99,000,000 sorted cells were examined across all samples, and the number of cells per subset was strongly correlated with RNA yield. Regulatory and stem cell-like memory subsets were obtained from only 8 patients and about 8 healthy donors, while naive and central memory subsets were obtained from all 30 or so donors.

General findings and caveats noted by the study authors: Fewer insertions and more nucleotide deletions at VDJ recombination sites were observed in patients with type 1 diabetes, implying thymic rearrangement abnormalities. Only small numbers of individuals were included in the HLA sub-analyses, which left unresolved whether HLA type had any influence on TCRB rearrangement. PCR might favor shorter templates, but patient and control samples were amplified and corrected together, so any skew would affect both groups equally. The naive, central memory and regulatory TCRB repertoires appeared to resemble one another more closely among patients than among healthy donors. Because cDNA was sequenced instead of genomic DNA, highly expressing activated cells could be over-represented, though the groups showed no difference in activation or CD3 levels. Type 1 diabetes patients showed a moderate but significant shortening of TCRB CDR3 length in all four CD4+ subsets.

The CDR3 holds 13 amino acids from the cysteine to the phenylalanine. CDR3 DNA only is kept here, 39 bases in frame from base 1. The germline V gene (reference sequence) yields GTSNPN for CDR1 and SVGIG for CDR2. The V end loses 4 bases and the J end loses 2 bases, and a stretch of 12 bases separates them. This sequence uses TRBV30 and TRBJ2-7, with no D gene named confidently. The sequencing input was central memory CD4+ T cells from blood. The clonotype originates from a man between 18 and 29 years old with type 1 diabetes. The CDR3 sequence is CAWNSPQAYEQYF. The nucleotides read TGTGCCTGGAATTCGCCCCAGGCCTACGAGCAGTACTTC.